This T cell receptor beta chain appears in the sequencing data of a study of blood T cell repertoires in COVID-19. Study-wide context: Acute and convalescent COVID-19 samples came from the United States, Italy and Spain. T cells, B-cell-depleted T cells, or PBMCs provided the cDNA or gDNA that served as material.

This CDR3 comprises 14 residues. Trimming cost V 5 bases and J 1 base, with 10 bases left between them. In germline, CDR1 is KGHSH, CDR2 LQKENI. Per the authors' pipeline: Amplifying reference gene primers gave estimates of nucleated cell counts. Method: immunoSEQ multiplex PCR; TCRdb's copy keeps in-frame clones and lacks some. V and J calls plus clone size are reproduced from that table; the DNA served to infer D and trimming. The sample contains 120,000 to 150,000 clones, under 80% of which appear only once. This TCR derives from a man in his sixties with acute or convalescent COVID-19. Material: peripheral blood. This chain connects TRBV18 to TRBJ2-3, with D maybe TRBD2 (6 bases). Here the CDR3 DNA reads TGTGCCAGCTCAACGGGACTCCGCACAGATACGCAGTATTTT. Translation: CASSTGLRTDTQYF.